A single sample gave rise to the 6 T cell receptor beta chains below, sequenced in a study of cytomegalovirus exposure and HLA in healthy donors. PCR was performed using 60 Vbeta and 13 Jbeta primers. Clones were sequenced by immunoSEQ multiplex PCR, and TCRdb holds only the in-frame ones, with some missing. The sample carries about 220,000 clones, around 80% recorded once. Sequenced material: PBMCs. These receptors came from a boy aged 2-9 years in good health and CMV-seronegative.

The genes are TRBV11-2 and TRBJ1-2, with 7 bases that match TRBD1. Trimming at V came to 4 bases and at J to 8 bases, leaving 7 bases not matched to a gene. This CDR3 contains 13 residues. Per germline, CDR1 SGHAT and CDR2 FQNNGV. CDR3 coding DNA: TGTGCCAGCAGCTCCGCGACAGGGTACGGCTACACCTTC. This gives the protein CASSSATGYGYTF.

This chain joins TRBV10-3 and TRBJ1-5; D is perhaps TRBD1 (6 bases). Germline CDR1 is ENHRY and CDR2 is SYGVKD. V was clipped by 10 bases and J by 2 bases, with 21 bases between them. CDR3 length equals 16 residues. CDR3: CATSNRDGGGNQPQHF. CDR3 nucleotides: TGTGCCACCTCTAACAGGGATGGCGGTGGCAATCAGCCCCAGCATTTT.

The V gene is TRBV6-1, the J gene TRBJ1-5, with unresolved D. V gave up 0 bases and J gave up 15 bases, with 9 bases separating them. This CDR3 contains 11 residues. Germline V gene lookup returns CDR1 MNHNS and CDR2 SASEGT. For the CDR3, the DNA is TGTGCCAGCAGTGAAGCCCTGTCTTGGCATTTT. Its translation: CASSEALSWHF.

CDR3 DNA sequence: TGTGCCAGCAGTTACTCCCCCAGGGTAGAAGCAGATACGCAGTATTTT. Translating gives CASSYSPRVEADTQYF. The rearrangement uses TRBV6-5 and TRBJ2-3; D possibly corresponds to TRBD1 (5 bases). The V end lost 0 bases, the J end lost 4 bases, and 14 bases lay between the germline ends. The CDR3 spans 16 residues. The V gene's germline CDR1 is MNHEY and CDR2 SVGAGI.

V usage is TRBV6-5 and J usage is TRBJ2-7, with D possibly TRBD1 on 5 matching bases. The CDR3 consists of 14 residues. From germline, CDR1 is MNHEY and CDR2 SVGAGI. V gave up 2 bases and J gave up 3 bases, with 11 bases separating them. The CDR3: CASSYGPRDYEQYF. The CDR3 DNA reads TGTGCCAGCAGTTACGGTCCCAGGGACTACGAGCAGTACTTC.

This chain links TRBV7-6 with TRBJ2-7; 9 bases are a match to TRBD1. The germline V gene encodes CDR1 SGHVS and CDR2 FNYEAQ. J was trimmed by 3 bases and V by 5 bases; bases with no gene match: 5. This CDR3 spans 14 amino acids. This chain's CDR3 is CASSGRDRVYEQYF. In DNA, the CDR3 is TGTGCCAGCAGCGGCCGGGACAGGGTCTACGAGCAGTACTTC.